The 9 T cell receptor beta chains below all came from one sample that was sequenced in a study of T cells after yellow fever vaccination (dated by TCRdb to between 2017 and 2020). Library preparation used 5' RACE. This sample was sequenced with an Illumina HiSeq 2500. The public reads were run again by TCRdb, first through fastp at Q25 and then through MiXCR, and only productive beta chains were kept. Identical CDR3 protein sequences are pooled into one entry, listed with their most common genes and DNA. The sample table records around 350,000 distinct CDR3 sequences; 6.2% of these occur just once. The top ten clonotypes cover approximately 16% of the sample. The sample's treatment or condition, from its label and the paper: live attenuated yellow fever vaccine strain. Sequencing was performed on PBMCs, taken 5 days after the yellow fever booster vaccination. The receptors here all came from a man in his thirties or forties who received the YFV17D yellow fever vaccine.

The table lists this clonotype with a few counts. The rearrangement links TRBV9 to TRBJ2-1, with 8 bases identical to TRBD2. CDR1 is SGDLS and CDR2 is YYNGEE in the germline V gene. V lost 4 bases to trimming and J lost 4 bases; unmatched junction nucleotides: 7. This CDR3 region has 15 residues. The CDR3 loop is CASSTLPSGYNEQFF. CDR3 DNA sequence: TGTGCCAGCAGCACCCTCCCTAGCGGGTACAATGAGCAGTTCTTC.

The rearrangement uses TRBV12-3 or TRBV12-4 and TRBJ1-2; D gene uncertain. This CDR3 is built from 12 residues. Trimming took 5 bases from V and 8 from J, leaving 12 bases between them. The CDR3 DNA sequence: TGTGCCAGCAGTAGGAGCCGCTGGGGCTACACCTTC. Translating it yields CASSRSRWGYTF.

The gene calls are TRBV7-2 and TRBJ2-3, with D tentatively TRBD2 (5 bases). The germline V gene encodes CDR1 SGHTA and CDR2 FQGNSA. The V end lost 4 bases, the J end lost 0 bases, and 14 bases lay between the germline ends. This CDR3 region has 16 residues. The CDR3 DNA is TGTGCCAGCAGCTATTTCAACGGGATGAGCACAGATACGCAGTATTTT. Its protein product is CASSYFNGMSTDTQYF. Full variable domain (outside the CDR3, taken from reference TRBV7-2 and TRBJ2-3): GAGVSQSPSNKVTEKGKDVELRCDPISGHTALYWYRQSLGQGLEFLIYFQGNSAPDKSGLPSDRFSAERTGGSVSTLTIQRTQQEDSAVYLCASSYFNGMSTDTQYFGPGTRLTVL.

The chain joins TRBV20-1 to TRBJ2-3; 10 positions match TRBD2. With 1 base clipped from V and 1 base from J, the junction kept 8 bases outside the gene matches. CDR3 length: 17 residues. In germline, CDR1 is DFQATT, CDR2 SNEGSKA (reference sequence). The CDR3 region is CSARARSGLAGTDTQYF. DNA for the CDR3: TGCAGTGCTAGAGCGAGAAGCGGACTAGCGGGCACAGATACGCAGTATTTT.

Many counts were recorded for this clonotype. V and J are TRBV6-1 and TRBJ1-1; D unclear. The V end lost 8 bases, the J end lost 0 bases, and 13 bases lay between the germline ends. The CDR3 is 14 residues long. Per germline, CDR1 MNHNS and CDR2 SASEGT. CDR3 DNA: TGTGCCAGCGGAATACGGAGGATGAACACTGAAGCTTTCTTT. This translates into CASGIRRMNTEAFF.

In this sample, this clonotype turned up a few times. This chain connects TRBV29-1 to TRBJ2-7; 10 positions match TRBD1. The V gene end was trimmed by 6 bases and the J gene end by 4 bases; junction bases not matched to a gene: 3. This CDR3 spans 12 amino acids. Germline-derived CDR1 and CDR2 are SQVTM and ANQGSEA. As DNA, the CDR3 is TGCAGCGTAGGACAGGGGGAATACGAGCAGTACTTC. The encoded protein is CSVGQGEYEQYF.

The chain is built from TRBV7-2 and TRBJ2-7; D not certain. CDR1 is SGHTA, CDR2 FQGNSA, per germline. The V gene lost 5 bases and the J gene lost 0 bases, with 11 bases spanning the gap. This CDR3 region has 14 residues. CDR3 protein: CASSMDVYSYEQYF. The CDR3 DNA reads TGTGCCAGCAGCATGGACGTTTACTCCTACGAGCAGTACTTC. Full variable domain (rest looked up from reference TRBV7-2 and TRBJ2-7): GAGVSQSPSNKVTEKGKDVELRCDPISGHTALYWYRQSLGQGLEFLIYFQGNSAPDKSGLPSDRFSAERTGGSVSTLTIQRTQQEDSAVYLCASSMDVYSYEQYFGPGTRLTVT.

This clonotype was recorded a few times. This chain joins TRBV20-1 and TRBJ2-1; 10 bases agree with TRBD2. Trimming at V came to 1 base and at J to 1 base, leaving 4 bases not matched to a gene. Germline CDR1 and CDR2: DFQATT and SNEGSKA (reference sequence). This CDR3 is 16 amino acids long. CDR3 sequence: CSARVPSGSSYNEQFF. The DNA of the CDR3 is TGCAGTGCTAGAGTACCTAGCGGGAGTTCCTACAATGAGCAGTTCTTC.

This CDR3 is CSVGWERANVLTF. The DNA of the CDR3 is TGCAGCGTTGGTTGGGAAAGGGCCAACGTCCTGACTTTC. The J gene is TRBJ2-6, the V gene TRBV29-1; D unclear. The CDR3 has 13 residues. Trimming stripped 4 bases from V and 5 bases from J, with 9 bases between. Germline loops: CDR1 SQVTM, CDR2 ANQGSEA.